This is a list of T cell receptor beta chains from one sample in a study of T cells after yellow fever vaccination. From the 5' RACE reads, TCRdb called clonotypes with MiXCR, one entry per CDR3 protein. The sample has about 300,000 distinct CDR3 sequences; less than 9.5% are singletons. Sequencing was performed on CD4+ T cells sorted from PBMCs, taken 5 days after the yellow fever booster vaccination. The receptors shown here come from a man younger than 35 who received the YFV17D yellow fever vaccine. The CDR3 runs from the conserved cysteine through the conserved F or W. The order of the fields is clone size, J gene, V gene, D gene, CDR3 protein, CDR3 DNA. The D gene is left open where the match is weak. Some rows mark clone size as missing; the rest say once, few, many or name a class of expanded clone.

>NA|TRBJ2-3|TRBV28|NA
CASTSDRPKTSTDTQYF
TGTGCCAGCACCTCAGACAGGCCAAAAACAAGCACAGATACGCAGTATTTT
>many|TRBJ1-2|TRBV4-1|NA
CASSQDPGSYGYTF
TGCGCCAGCAGCCAAGATCCCGGTAGCTATGGCTACACCTTC
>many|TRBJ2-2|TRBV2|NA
CASSLASGGELFF
TGTGCCAGCAGTTTAGCGTCGGGCGGGGAGCTGTTTTTT
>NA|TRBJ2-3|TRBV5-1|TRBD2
CASSLDGRTRGDTQYF
TGCGCCAGCAGCTTGGACGGGAGGACCCGTGGAGATACGCAGTATTTT
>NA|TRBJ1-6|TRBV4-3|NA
CASSQGLITDSGSPLHF
TGCGCCAGCAGCCAAGGACTTATTACGGACAGCGGATCACCCCTCCACTTT
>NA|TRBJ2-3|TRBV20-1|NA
CSAPGGRGSTDTQYF
TGCAGTGCTCCCGGCGGAAGGGGAAGCACAGATACGCAGTATTTT
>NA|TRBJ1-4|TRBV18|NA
CASSPDSGEKLFF
TGTGCCAGCTCACCGGACTCCGGAGAAAAACTGTTTTTT
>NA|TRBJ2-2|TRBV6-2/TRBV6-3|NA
CASSYSRFGGPFTGELFF
TGTGCCAGCAGTTACTCGAGATTCGGGGGGCCGTTCACCGGGGAGCTGTTTTTT
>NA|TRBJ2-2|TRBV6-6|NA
CASSQTYTTNTGELFF
TGTGCCAGCAGTCAGACATATACGACGAACACCGGGGAGCTGTTTTTT
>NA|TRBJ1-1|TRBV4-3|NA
CASSQHDSGDTEAFF
TGCGCCAGCAGCCAACATGACAGCGGGGACACTGAAGCTTTCTTT
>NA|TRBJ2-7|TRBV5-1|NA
CASSTEVPNEQYF
TGCGCCAGCAGCACCGAAGTTCCTAACGAGCAGTACTTC
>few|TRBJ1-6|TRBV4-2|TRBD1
CASSQANRGGSPLHF
TGTGCCAGCAGCCAAGCAAACAGGGGTGGTTCACCCCTCCACTTT
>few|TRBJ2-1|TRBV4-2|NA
CASSQEVWDEQFF
TGTGCCAGCAGCCAAGAGGTCTGGGATGAGCAGTTCTTC
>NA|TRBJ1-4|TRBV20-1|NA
CSAYHMTNEKLFF
TGCAGTGCCTACCACATGACTAATGAAAAACTGTTTTTT
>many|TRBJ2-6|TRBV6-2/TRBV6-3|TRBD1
CASREGAPFRPPGANVLTF
TGTGCCAGCAGAGAGGGGGCCCCTTTCCGCCCTCCTGGGGCCAACGTCCTGACTTTC
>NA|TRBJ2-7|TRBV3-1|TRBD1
CASSHWDRAYEQYF
TGTGCCAGCAGCCACTGGGACAGGGCCTACGAGCAGTACTTC
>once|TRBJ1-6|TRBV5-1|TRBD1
CASSWDSSYNSPLHF
TGCGCCAGCAGTTGGGACAGCTCCTATAATTCACCCCTCCACTTT
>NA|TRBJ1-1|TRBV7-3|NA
CASSLSRGNTEAFF
TGTGCCAGCAGCTTAAGCAGGGGGAACACTGAAGCTTTCTTT
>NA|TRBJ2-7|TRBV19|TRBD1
CASAASDRGSPYEQYF
TGTGCCAGTGCCGCTTCAGACAGGGGGAGCCCCTACGAGCAGTACTTC
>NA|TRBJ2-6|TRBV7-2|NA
CASSGSPGYSGANVLTF
TGTGCCAGCAGCGGTTCCCCTGGGTACTCTGGGGCCAACGTCCTGACTTTC
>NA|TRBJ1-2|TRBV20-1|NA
CSARDQGRERYGYTF
TGCAGTGCTAGAGATCAGGGCAGGGAGCGCTATGGCTACACCTTC
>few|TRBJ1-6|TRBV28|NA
CASSLSQSFASPLHF
TGTGCCAGCAGTTTATCTCAGTCTTTCGCGTCACCCCTCCACTTT
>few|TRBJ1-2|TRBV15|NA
CATSRDKNYGYTF
TGTGCCACCAGCAGAGATAAGAACTATGGCTACACCTTC